This T cell receptor (beta chain) was captured in a study of response to subunit inactivated influenza vaccine. Each CDR3 protein is one row after TCRdb ran MiXCR on the RT-PCR reads. The sample has about 500,000 distinct CDR3 sequences, over 10% seen once. Sequencing was performed on PBMCs from blood, taken 40 to 50 days after vaccination. The sequence came from a man between 50 and 59 years old who received an inactivated influenza vaccine.

Here the CDR3 reads CATSEDTGQGYNEQFF. In DNA form, the CDR3 reads TGTGCCACCAGTGAGGATACGGGACAGGGCTACAATGAGCAGTTCTTC. The rearrangement joins TRBV24-1 to TRBJ2-1; 9 bases are shared with TRBD1. The trim removed 4 bases at V and 3 bases at J, leaving 6 bases unmatched. In germline, CDR1 is KGHDR, CDR2 SFDVKD. The CDR3 consists of 16 residues.